This record covers a single T cell receptor beta chain. The data were taken from a study of Ad26.COV2.S vaccination and SARS-CoV-2 variants. Study context: Donor was one of the participants in the Ad26.COV2.S arm of the COV1001 trial.

V was cut by 11 bases and J by 4 bases, with 17 bases left in between. CDR1 is MNHEY and CDR2 is SVGAGI in the germline V gene. This CDR3 is 13 amino acids long. Treatment meaning: some 20 received Ad26.COV2.S at low or high dose, single or two shots; 5 received placebo; per-sample allocation not given. Each sample was drawn 63 days after the first injection (of vaccine or placebo). Wuhan-strain spike was delivered by a replication-incompetent Ad26 vector. Sequenced by immunoSEQ multiplex PCR; TCRdb stores in-frame clones only, minus some. The sample lists hundreds of thousands of clones, around 86% occurring once.

This sample comprised peripheral blood, obtained in a trial of Ad26.COV2.S vaccine versus placebo. The V gene is TRBV6-5, the J gene TRBJ1-2; tentatively, D is TRBD1 (5 bases). This receptor was identified in a person between 18 and 59 years old who received the Ad26.COV2.S COVID-19 vaccine or a placebo. This CDR3 reads CARGDRGGYGYTF. DNA for the CDR3: TGTGCCCGGGGTGATCGGGGGGGCTATGGCTACACCTTC.